This T cell receptor (beta chain) is from a study of blood T cell repertoires in COVID-19. This CDR3 has 14 amino acids. Germline assignment: CDR1 MNHEY and CDR2 SMNVEV (reference sequence). V lost 3 bases, J lost 0 bases, and 2 bases stayed unmatched. The table came from immunoSEQ multiplex PCR; TCRdb's copy has only in-frame clones and leaves some out. Found here are roughly 290,000 clones, 70% to 90% of them singletons; the top ten hold roughly 4%. Participants' reported clinical history set cohort assignment. The chain is built from TRBV27 and TRBJ2-7, with 7 nucleotides matching TRBD1. The receptor was derived from a woman in her 30s who had recovered from COVID-19. The sequencing input was PBMCs or T cells enriched from blood (not recorded which). The CDR3 nucleotides read TGTGCCAGCAGTTTCAGGGGGAGCTCCTACGAGCAGTACTTC. It encodes CASSFRGSSYEQYF.